The 5 T cell receptor beta chains given below trace back to one sample, sequenced in a study of human T cells and chemical hapten exposure. Time point noted: healthy volunteer bleed at 6 weeks. Sequencing started from total RNA isolated from unfractionated whole blood. MiXCR was run by TCRdb on the RACE reads, yielding one entry per CDR3 protein. The sample holds about 77,000 distinct CDR3 sequences, approximately 8.1% seen once. Sequences were obtained from whole blood. The receptors shown here come from a female donor in good health. Some clones in this sample may be carry-over from other donors' samples.

This clonotype has at least ten counts. This chain's CDR3 is CASSRSPGLNTQYF. CDR3 nucleotides: TGTGCCAGCAGCCGAAGTCCGGGACTTAATACGCAGTATTTT. The chain employs TRBV7-2 and TRBJ2-3; TRBD2 might be the D (6 bases). V was clipped by 5 bases and J by 7 bases, with 16 bases between them. This CDR3 region has 14 residues. The germline gives CDR1 SGHTA, CDR2 FQGNSA.

This clonotype was seen ten or more times. CDR3: CSARPHREGVNANEKLFF. In nucleotides, the CDR3 is TGCAGTGCTAGGCCCCATCGGGAGGGAGTGAACGCAAATGAAAAACTGTTTTTT. This chain links TRBV20-1 with TRBJ1-4; D is unresolved. Trimming shortened V by 3 bases and J by 5 bases, and 25 bases separated the two germline ends. Germline-derived CDR1 and CDR2 are DFQATT and SNEGSKA (reference sequence). This CDR3 has 18 residues.

This clonotype has at least ten counts. The genes are TRBV18 and TRBJ1-2; D gene uncertain. This CDR3 has 16 amino acids. CDR1 KGHSH and CDR2 LQKENI come from the germline V gene. The V gene lost 3 bases and the J gene lost 0 bases, with 14 bases spanning the gap. The CDR3 protein is CASSPAGGPSNYGYTF. As DNA, the CDR3 is TGTGCCAGCTCACCGGCCGGTGGACCTTCTAACTATGGCTACACCTTC.

This clonotype came up a few times. The V and J genes are TRBV9 and TRBJ1-1, with a tentative D call TRBD1 (6 bases). The germline V gene encodes CDR1 SGDLS and CDR2 YYNGEE. Trimming cost V 0 bases and J 4 bases, with 13 bases left between them. This CDR3 has 15 residues. CDR3 protein: CASSVVTGMATEAFF. The DNA of the CDR3 is TGTGCCAGCAGCGTAGTTACAGGGATGGCCACTGAAGCTTTCTTT.

The rearrangement uses TRBV7-3 and TRBJ2-7; 9 bases are shared with TRBD1. Germline CDR1 and CDR2: SGHTA and FQGTGA. This CDR3 comprises 17 residues. V lost 6 bases and J lost 4; bases outside the gene matches: 16. CDR3 in amino acids: CASSQDPTGGGLYEQYF. CDR3 coding DNA: TGTGCCAGCAGTCAAGATCCTACAGGGGGCGGTTTATACGAGCAGTACTTC.